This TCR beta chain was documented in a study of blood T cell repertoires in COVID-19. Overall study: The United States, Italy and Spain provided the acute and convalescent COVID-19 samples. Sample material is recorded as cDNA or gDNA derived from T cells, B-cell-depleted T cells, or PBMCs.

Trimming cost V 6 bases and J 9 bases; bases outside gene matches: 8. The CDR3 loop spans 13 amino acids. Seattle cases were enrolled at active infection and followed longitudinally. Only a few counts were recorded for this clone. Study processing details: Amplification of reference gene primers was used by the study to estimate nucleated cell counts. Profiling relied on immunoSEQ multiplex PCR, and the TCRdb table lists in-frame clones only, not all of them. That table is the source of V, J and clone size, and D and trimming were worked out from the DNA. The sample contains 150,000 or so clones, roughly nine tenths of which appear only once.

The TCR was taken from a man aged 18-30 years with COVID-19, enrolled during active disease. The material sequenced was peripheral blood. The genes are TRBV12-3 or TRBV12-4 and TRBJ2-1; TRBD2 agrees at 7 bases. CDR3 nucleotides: TGTGCCAGCAGCAACGGGACTACTCCTGAGCAGTTCTTC. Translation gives CASSNGTTPEQFF.